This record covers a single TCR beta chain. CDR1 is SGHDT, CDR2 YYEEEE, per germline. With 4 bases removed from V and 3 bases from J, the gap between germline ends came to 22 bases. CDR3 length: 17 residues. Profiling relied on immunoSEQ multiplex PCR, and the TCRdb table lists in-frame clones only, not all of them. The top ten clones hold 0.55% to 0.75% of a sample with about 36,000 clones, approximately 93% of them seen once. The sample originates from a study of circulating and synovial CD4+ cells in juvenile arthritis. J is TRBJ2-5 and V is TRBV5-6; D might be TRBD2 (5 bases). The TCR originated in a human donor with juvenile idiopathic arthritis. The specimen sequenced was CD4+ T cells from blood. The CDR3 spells CASSPARGEVGEETQYF. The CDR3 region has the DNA TGTGCCAGCAGCCCGGCCCGGGGTGAAGTTGGGGAAGAGACCCAGTACTTC. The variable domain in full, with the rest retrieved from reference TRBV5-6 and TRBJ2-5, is DAGVTQSPTHLIKTRGQQVTLRCSPKSGHDTVSWYQQALGQGPQFIFQYYEEEERQRGNFPDRFSGHQFPNYSSELNVNALLLGDSALYLCASSPARGEVGEETQYFGPGTRLLVL.